This T cell receptor beta chain was documented in a study of T cells in Graves' hyperthyroidism and ophthalmopathy. Notes on this clonotype: Its cognate antigen is unknown.

CDR1 is MDHEN and CDR2 is SYDVKM in the germline V gene. V shed 5 bases and J shed 3 bases, with 16 bases lying between them. The CDR3 consists of 15 residues. Regarding the study as a whole: Most thyroid clonotypes that were expanded above 0.001 also turned up in blood.

Amplification yielded TCR beta CDR3 regions, with RNA transcripts as the source. First-round RT-PCR of the TCR CDR3 relied on the HTBI primer set. TCRdb fed the multiplex PCR reads into MiXCR, producing one record per CDR3 protein. The data contain 600,000 to 900,000 distinct CDR3 sequences, roughly 15% of them singletons. V is TRBV28 and J is TRBJ2-5, with TRBD2 as a possible D gene (5 bases). The receptor's source is a man between 18 and 35 years old with Graves' hyperthyroidism. The sequencing sample was made of blood. The CDR3 sequence: CASSPGEFLEETQYF. CDR3 nucleotide sequence: TGTGCCAGCAGTCCCGGGGAGTTCTTAGAAGAGACCCAGTACTTC.